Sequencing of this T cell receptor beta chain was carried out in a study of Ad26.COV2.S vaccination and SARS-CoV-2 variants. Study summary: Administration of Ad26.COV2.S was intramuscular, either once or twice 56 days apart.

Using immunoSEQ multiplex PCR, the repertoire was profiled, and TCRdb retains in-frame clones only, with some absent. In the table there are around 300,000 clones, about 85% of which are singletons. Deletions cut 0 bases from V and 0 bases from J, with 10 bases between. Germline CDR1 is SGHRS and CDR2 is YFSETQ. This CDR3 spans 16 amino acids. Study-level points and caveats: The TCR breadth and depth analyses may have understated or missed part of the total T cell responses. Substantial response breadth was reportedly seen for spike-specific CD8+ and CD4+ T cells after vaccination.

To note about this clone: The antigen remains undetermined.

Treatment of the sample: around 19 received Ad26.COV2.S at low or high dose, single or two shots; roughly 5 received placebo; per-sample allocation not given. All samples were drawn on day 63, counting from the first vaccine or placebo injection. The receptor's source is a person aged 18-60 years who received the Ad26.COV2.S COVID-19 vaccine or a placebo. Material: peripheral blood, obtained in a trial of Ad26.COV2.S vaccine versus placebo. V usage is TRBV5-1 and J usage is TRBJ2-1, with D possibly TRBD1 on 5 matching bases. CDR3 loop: CASSLGPQGSYNEQFF. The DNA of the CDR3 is TGCGCCAGCAGCTTGGGACCCCAGGGCTCCTACAATGAGCAGTTCTTC.